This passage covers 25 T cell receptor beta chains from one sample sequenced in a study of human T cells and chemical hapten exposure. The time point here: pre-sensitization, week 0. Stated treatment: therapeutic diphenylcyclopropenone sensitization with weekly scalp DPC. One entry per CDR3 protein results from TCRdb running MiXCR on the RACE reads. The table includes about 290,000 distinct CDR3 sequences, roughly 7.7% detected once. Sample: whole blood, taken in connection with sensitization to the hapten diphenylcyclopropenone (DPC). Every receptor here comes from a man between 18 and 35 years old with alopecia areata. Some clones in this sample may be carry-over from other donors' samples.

CDR3 region: CASSLEPGALSTDTQYF. CDR3 DNA: TGTGCCAGCAGCTTAGAGCCGGGAGCGCTTAGCACAGATACGCAGTATTTT. This chain joins TRBV7-3 and TRBJ2-3; possible D gene TRBD2, 6 bases. CDR1 is SGHTA and CDR2 is FQGTGA in the germline V gene. Trimming left V 2 bases short and J 0 bases short, with 15 bases between. This CDR3 is 17 amino acids long.

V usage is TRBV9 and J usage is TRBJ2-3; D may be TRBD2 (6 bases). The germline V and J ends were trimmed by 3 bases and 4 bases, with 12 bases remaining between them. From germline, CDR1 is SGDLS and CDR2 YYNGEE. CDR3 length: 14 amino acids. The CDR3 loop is CASSARLGADTQYF. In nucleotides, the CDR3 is TGTGCCAGCAGCGCCAGACTAGGAGCAGATACGCAGTATTTT. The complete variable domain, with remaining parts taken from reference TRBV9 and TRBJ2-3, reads DSGVTQTPKHLITATGQRVTLRCSPRSGDLSVYWYQQSLDQGLQFLIQYYNGEERAKGNILERFSAQQFPDLHSELNLSSLELGDSALYFCASSARLGADTQYFGPGTRLTVL.

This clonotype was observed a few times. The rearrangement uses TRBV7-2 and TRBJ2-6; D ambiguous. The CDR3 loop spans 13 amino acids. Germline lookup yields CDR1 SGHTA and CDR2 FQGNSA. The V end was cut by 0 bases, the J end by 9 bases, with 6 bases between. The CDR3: CASSLAGNNVLTF. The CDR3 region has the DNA TGTGCCAGCAGCTTAGCTGGGAACAACGTCCTGACTTTC.

Here the CDR3 DNA reads TGCGCCAGCAGCTTGGCTCCTCGCTCTGGGGCCAACGTCCTGACTTTC. Amino acids: CASSLAPRSGANVLTF. V usage is TRBV5-1 and J usage is TRBJ2-6; no reliable D call. The CDR3 has 16 residues. Germline CDR1 and CDR2: SGHRS and YFSETQ. The V end lost 0 bases, the J end lost 0 bases, and 7 bases lay between the germline ends.

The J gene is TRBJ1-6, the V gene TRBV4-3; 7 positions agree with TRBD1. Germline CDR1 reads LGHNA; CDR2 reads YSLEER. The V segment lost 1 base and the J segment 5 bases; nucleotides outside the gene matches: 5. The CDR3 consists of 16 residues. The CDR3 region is CASSQGRTGNNSPLHF. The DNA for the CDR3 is TGCGCCAGCAGCCAAGGCAGGACAGGCAATAATTCACCCCTCCACTTT.

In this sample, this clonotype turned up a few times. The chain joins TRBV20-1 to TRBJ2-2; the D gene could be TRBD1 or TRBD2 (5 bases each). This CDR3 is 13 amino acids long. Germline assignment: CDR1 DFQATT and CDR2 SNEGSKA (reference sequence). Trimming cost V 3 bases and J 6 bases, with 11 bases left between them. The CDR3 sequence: CSARGPVAGELFF. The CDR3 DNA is TGCAGTGCTAGGGGACCAGTGGCCGGGGAGCTGTTTTTT.

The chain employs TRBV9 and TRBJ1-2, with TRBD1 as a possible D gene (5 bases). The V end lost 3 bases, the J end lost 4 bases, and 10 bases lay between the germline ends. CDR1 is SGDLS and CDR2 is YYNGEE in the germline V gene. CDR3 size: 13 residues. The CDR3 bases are TGTGCCAGCAGCGATGGGACCCCCTATGGCTACACCTTC. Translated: CASSDGTPYGYTF.

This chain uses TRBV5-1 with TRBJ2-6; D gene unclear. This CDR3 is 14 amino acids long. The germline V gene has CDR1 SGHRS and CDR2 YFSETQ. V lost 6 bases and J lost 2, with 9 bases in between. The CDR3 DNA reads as TGCGCCAGCACGGGCTCGACTGGGGCCAACGTCCTGACTTTC. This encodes CASTGSTGANVLTF.

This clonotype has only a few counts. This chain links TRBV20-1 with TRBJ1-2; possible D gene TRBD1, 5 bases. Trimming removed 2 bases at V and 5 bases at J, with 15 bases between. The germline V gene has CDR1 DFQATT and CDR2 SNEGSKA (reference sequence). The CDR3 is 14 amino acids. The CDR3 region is CSARRTGLAYGYTF. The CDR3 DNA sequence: TGCAGTGCTAGAAGAACAGGATTAGCGTATGGCTACACCTTC.

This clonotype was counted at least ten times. The CDR3 region is CASSRRGDYNEQFF. The CDR3 region has the DNA TGTGCCAGCAGTAGGCGGGGGGACTACAATGAGCAGTTCTTC. The V gene is TRBV25-1, the J gene TRBJ2-1; 8 bases are shared with TRBD2. Germline V gene lookup returns CDR1 MGHDK and CDR2 SYGVNS. The CDR3 is 14 residues long. Germline trimming cut 5 bases from V and 3 bases from J; bases unmatched to any gene: 3.

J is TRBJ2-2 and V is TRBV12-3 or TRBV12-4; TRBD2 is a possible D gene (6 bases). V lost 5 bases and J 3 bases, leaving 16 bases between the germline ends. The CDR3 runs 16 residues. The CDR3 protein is CASSMLLGGDTGELFF. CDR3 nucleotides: TGTGCCAGCAGTATGCTACTGGGCGGGGACACCGGGGAGCTGTTTTTT.

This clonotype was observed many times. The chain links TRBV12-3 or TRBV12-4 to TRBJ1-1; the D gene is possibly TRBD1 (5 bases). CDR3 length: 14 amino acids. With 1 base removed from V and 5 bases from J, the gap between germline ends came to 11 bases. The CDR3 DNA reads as TGTGCCAGCAGTTTAGAGTCGGGGGTTACTGAAGCTTTCTTT. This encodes CASSLESGVTEAFF.

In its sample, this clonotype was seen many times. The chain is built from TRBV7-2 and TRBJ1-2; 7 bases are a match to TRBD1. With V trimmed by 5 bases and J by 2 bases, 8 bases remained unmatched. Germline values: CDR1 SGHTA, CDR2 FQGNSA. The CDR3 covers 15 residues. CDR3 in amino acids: CASSVYRGQNYGYTF. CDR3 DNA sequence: TGTGCCAGCAGCGTTTACAGGGGCCAAAACTATGGCTACACCTTC. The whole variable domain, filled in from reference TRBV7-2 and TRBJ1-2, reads GAGVSQSPSNKVTEKGKDVELRCDPISGHTALYWYRQSLGQGLEFLIYFQGNSAPDKSGLPSDRFSAERTGGSVSTLTIQRTQQEDSAVYLCASSVYRGQNYGYTFGSGTRLTVV.

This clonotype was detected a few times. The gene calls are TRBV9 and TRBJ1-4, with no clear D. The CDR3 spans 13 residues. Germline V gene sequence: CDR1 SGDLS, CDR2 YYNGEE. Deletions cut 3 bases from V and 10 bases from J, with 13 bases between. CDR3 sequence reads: CASSGGSEAKLFF. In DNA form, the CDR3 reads TGTGCCAGCAGCGGGGGTTCAGAGGCAAAACTGTTTTTT. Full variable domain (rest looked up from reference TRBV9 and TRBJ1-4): DSGVTQTPKHLITATGQRVTLRCSPRSGDLSVYWYQQSLDQGLQFLIQYYNGEERAKGNILERFSAQQFPDLHSELNLSSLELGDSALYFCASSGGSEAKLFFGSGTQLSVL.

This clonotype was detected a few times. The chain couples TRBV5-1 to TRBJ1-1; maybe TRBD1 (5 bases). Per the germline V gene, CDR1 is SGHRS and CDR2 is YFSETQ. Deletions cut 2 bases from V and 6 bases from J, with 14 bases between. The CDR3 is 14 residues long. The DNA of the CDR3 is TGCGCCAGCAGCTTCCACCAGGGATCCCCTGAAGCTTTCTTT. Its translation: CASSFHQGSPEAFF.

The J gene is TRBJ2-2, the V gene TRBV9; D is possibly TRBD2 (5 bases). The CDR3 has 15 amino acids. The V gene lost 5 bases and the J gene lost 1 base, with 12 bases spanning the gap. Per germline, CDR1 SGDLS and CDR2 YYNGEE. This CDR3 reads CASSLAGRNTGELFF. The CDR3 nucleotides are TGTGCCAGCAGTCTAGCAGGCAGGAACACCGGGGAGCTGTTTTTT.

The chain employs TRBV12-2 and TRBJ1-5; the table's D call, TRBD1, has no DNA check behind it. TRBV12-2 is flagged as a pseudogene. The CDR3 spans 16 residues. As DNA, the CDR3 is TGTGCAAGTCGATATTGGGACATTATATCCACTCAGCCCCAGCATTTT. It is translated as CASRYWDIISTQPQHF.

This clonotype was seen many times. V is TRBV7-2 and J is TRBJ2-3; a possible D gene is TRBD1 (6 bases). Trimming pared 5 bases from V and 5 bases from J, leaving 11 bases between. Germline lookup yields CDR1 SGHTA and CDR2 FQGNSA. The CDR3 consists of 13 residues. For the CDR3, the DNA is TGTGCCAGCAGCCGCACAGGGTTAGATACGCAGTATTTT. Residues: CASSRTGLDTQYF.

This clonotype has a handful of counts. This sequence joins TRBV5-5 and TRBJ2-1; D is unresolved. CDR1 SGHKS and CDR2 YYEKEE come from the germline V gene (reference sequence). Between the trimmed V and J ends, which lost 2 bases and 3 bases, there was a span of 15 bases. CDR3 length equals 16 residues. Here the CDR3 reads CASSFLFYQSYNEQFF. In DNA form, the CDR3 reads TGTGCCAGCAGCTTCCTATTTTACCAGAGCTACAATGAGCAGTTCTTC.

The CDR3 nucleotides are TGTGCCAGCAGTTACACGGACGAGACCCAGTACTTC. Encoded protein: CASSYTDETQYF. This chain connects TRBV6-5 to TRBJ2-5, with D hard to call. Germline assignment: CDR1 MNHEY and CDR2 SVGAGI. The CDR3 loop spans 12 amino acids. Between the trimmed V and J ends, which lost 2 bases and 5 bases, there was a span of 6 bases.

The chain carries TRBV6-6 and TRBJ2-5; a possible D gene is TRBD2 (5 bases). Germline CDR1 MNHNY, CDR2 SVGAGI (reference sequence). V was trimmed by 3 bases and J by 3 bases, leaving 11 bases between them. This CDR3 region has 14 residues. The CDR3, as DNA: TGTGCCAGCAGTTATTCACAGACTAAAGAGACCCAGTACTTC. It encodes CASSYSQTKETQYF.

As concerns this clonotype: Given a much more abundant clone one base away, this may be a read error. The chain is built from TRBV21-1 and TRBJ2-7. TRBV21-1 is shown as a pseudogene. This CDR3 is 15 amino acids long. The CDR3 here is CASSQTWVYDTGQYV. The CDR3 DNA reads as TGTGCCAGCAGCCAAACATGGGTTTACGATACTGGGCAGTACGTC.

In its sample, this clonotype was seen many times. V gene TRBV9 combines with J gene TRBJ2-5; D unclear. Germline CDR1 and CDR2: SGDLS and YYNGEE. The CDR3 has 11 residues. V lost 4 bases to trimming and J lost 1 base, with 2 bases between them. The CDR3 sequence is CASSRQETQYF. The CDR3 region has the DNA TGTGCCAGCAGCCGCCAAGAGACCCAGTACTTC.

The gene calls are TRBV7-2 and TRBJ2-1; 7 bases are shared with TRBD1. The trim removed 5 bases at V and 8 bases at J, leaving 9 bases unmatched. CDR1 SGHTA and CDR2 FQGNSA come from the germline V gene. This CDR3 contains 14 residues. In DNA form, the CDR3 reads TGTGCCAGCAGCGAACAGGGGAAGCTCGATGAGCAGTTCTTC. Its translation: CASSEQGKLDEQFF. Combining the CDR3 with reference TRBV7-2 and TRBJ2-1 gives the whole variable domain GAGVSQSPSNKVTEKGKDVELRCDPISGHTALYWYRQSLGQGLEFLIYFQGNSAPDKSGLPSDRFSAERTGGSVSTLTIQRTQQEDSAVYLCASSEQGKLDEQFFGPGTRLTVL.

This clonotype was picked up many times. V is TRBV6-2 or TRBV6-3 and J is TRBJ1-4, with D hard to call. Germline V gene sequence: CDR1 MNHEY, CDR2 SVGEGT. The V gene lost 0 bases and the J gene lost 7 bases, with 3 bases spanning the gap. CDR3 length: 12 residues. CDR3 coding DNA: TGTGCCAGCAGTTACTCGAGTGAAAAACTGTTTTTT. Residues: CASSYSSEKLFF.